Below, 4 T cell receptor beta chains from the same sample are listed, as sequenced in a study of early T cells in non-severe SARS-CoV-2 infection. TCRdb used MiXCR to reprocess the 5' RACE reads, holding one entry per CDR3 protein. Of roughly 100,000 distinct CDR3 sequences in the sample, 12% were seen once. This sample comprised whole blood, obtained at baseline. The receptors shown here come from an adult who was a healthcare worker with PCR-confirmed SARS-CoV-2 infection or an uninfected control (not recorded which).

The sample holds a few counts of this clonotype. This chain uses TRBV3-1 with TRBJ2-3; 9 bases are shared with TRBD1. This CDR3 is built from 16 residues. Germline CDR1 is LGHDT and CDR2 is YNNKEL (reference sequence). V lost 10 bases to trimming and J lost 1 base; unmatched junction nucleotides: 12. The CDR3 loop is CATRFSRTGGTDTQYF. DNA for the CDR3: TGTGCCACCCGATTTTCTCGGACAGGGGGCACAGATACGCAGTATTTT.

At least ten counts were recorded for this clonotype. This chain connects TRBV20-1 to TRBJ1-5; D is unclear. Trimming stripped 3 bases from V and 6 bases from J, with 21 bases between. CDR1 and CDR2 (germline): DFQATT, SNEGSKA (reference sequence). This CDR3 spans 16 amino acids. This CDR3 is CSASQAASMRGQPQHF. For the CDR3, the DNA is TGCAGTGCTAGCCAGGCGGCCTCCATGAGAGGTCAGCCCCAGCATTTT.

V and J are TRBV6-6 and TRBJ2-7, with D perhaps matching TRBD1 (5 bases). The ends were cut back, 0 bases at V and 0 bases at J, with 15 bases in the middle. CDR1 and CDR2 from the germline V gene are MNHNY and SVGAGI (reference sequence). The CDR3 runs to 17 residues. The CDR3 DNA sequence: TGTGCCAGCAGTTACTCGCAGGGTAGACAGTACTCCTACGAGCAGTACTTC. Protein sequence: CASSYSQGRQYSYEQYF.

The chain couples TRBV7-9 to TRBJ1-1; D not certain. The CDR3 is 13 amino acids. Trimming took off 5 bases at V and 0 bases at J, with 7 bases between the two ends. The germline V gene has CDR1 SEHNR and CDR2 FQNEAQ (reference sequence). The DNA for the CDR3 is TGTGCCAGCAGCCGTCTCATGAACACTGAAGCTTTCTTT. Residues: CASSRLMNTEAFF.